Shown below are 5 T cell receptor beta chains from a single sample sequenced in a study of spatial heterogeneity in lung cancer. The study's findings and limits: Counts that tracked tumor mutation counts were those of expanded intratumoral alpha and beta TCRs.

These receptors lack a known antigen. Time point specified: sample taken at primary tumor resection. A single record per CDR3 protein comes from TCRdb applying MiXCR to the 5' RACE reads. The sample has about 7,000 distinct CDR3 sequences; 13% to 15% are singletons. This specimen was lung tumor tissue, taken at surgery. The receptor set was obtained from a female donor with early-stage non-small cell lung cancer.

This clonotype has only a few counts. This beta chain appears as a stray read in a library generated for alpha chains; its size is not informative. The chain joins TRBV18 to TRBJ2-5, with 8 bases matching TRBD2. The length of the CDR3 is 16 residues. The J segment lost 4 bases and the V segment lost 1 base, leaving 8 bases of the junction unmatched. Germline CDR1 and CDR2: KGHSH and LQKENI. CDR3 sequence reads: CASSPRRGAGGETQYF. CDR3 DNA: TGTGCCAGCTCACCACGGCGGGGGGCCGGCGGAGAGACCCAGTACTTC.

Judged by abundance, this clonotype is medium-sized (0.01 to 0.1%). Since the library was made to target alpha chains, this beta chain is a stray read and its abundance is not meaningful. The gene calls are TRBV4-3 and TRBJ1-1, with 8 nucleotides matching TRBD1. Germline V gene lookup returns CDR1 LGHNA and CDR2 YSLEER. The CDR3 is 14 residues long. Unmatched junction bases numbered 4, after V lost 4 bases and J lost 3 bases. CDR3 protein: CASSRGTGYTEAFF. The CDR3 nucleotides read TGCGCCAGCAGCCGAGGGACAGGCTACACTGAAGCTTTCTTT.

In this sample, this clonotype is medium-sized. This beta chain came through as a stray read in a library set up for alpha chains, and its size says little. This rearrangement joins TRBV7-9 to TRBJ2-4; 7 nucleotides agree with TRBD1. V lost 5 bases to trimming and J lost 0 bases; unmatched junction nucleotides: 13. Per the germline V gene, CDR1 is SEHNR and CDR2 is FQNEAQ (reference sequence). CDR3 length: 18 amino acids. The CDR3 spells CASSPQRGQIIAKNIQYF. The CDR3 DNA reads TGTGCCAGCAGCCCACAAAGGGGGCAGATCATAGCCAAAAACATTCAGTACTTC. The variable domain in full, with the rest retrieved from reference TRBV7-9 and TRBJ2-4, is DTGVSQNPRHKITKRGQNVTFRCDPISEHNRLYWYRQTLGQGPEFLTYFQNEAQLEKSRLLSDRFSAERPKGSFSTLEIQRTEQGDSAMYLCASSPQRGQIIAKNIQYFGAGTRLSVL.

This clonotype was seen many times. Because this beta chain is a stray read in a library intended to capture alpha chains, its abundance should not be given much weight. The chain couples TRBV27 to TRBJ2-5, with D perhaps matching TRBD1 (6 bases). This CDR3 is 12 amino acids long. V was shortened by 6 bases and J by 3 bases, with 8 bases between the two germline ends. Germline CDR1 MNHEY, CDR2 SMNVEV (reference sequence). The CDR3 is CASRNREETQYF. CDR3 bases: TGTGCCAGCAGAAACAGGGAAGAGACCCAGTACTTC.

This clonotype is labeled as medium-sized (0.01 to 0.1%). The junction does not match germline at one end; this may be a read error. The size of this beta chain means little, since it is a stray read in a library made for alpha chains. The chain couples TRBV13 to TRBJ1-3; no clear D gene. Germline V gene sequence: CDR1 PRHDT, CDR2 FYEKMQ (reference sequence). CDR3 length: 15 residues. Written as DNA, the CDR3 is TGTGCCAGCAGATTAGGTGGGAACTCTGGAAACACCATATATTTT. The encoded protein is CASRLGGNSGNTIYF.